The entry below gives a single T cell receptor beta chain sequence along with its context. As yet, its antigen is unknown. This sample was included in a study of cytomegalovirus exposure and HLA in healthy donors. About the research overall: There were 350 to 400 genotyped donors. Of these, about 86% fell in the genetic ancestry cluster associated with self-reported Caucasian donors.

Study outcomes and limitations: A reported reduction in N-insertions relative to the approximately 600-donor mean was seen in an Asian-associated ancestry cluster in a later analysis. Earlier analysis looked at TCR beta V segments, and most were productive about 87% or about 30% of the time.

Researchers ran the PCR with 60 Vbeta and 13 Jbeta primers. The data were produced by immunoSEQ multiplex PCR, yet TCRdb's version contains in-frame clones alone and is incomplete. The sample has 150,000 to 200,000 clones, about three quarters seen once; the top ten hold 3.1%. Germline V CDR1 and CDR2: SGHNT, YYREEE (reference sequence). The CDR3 sequence is 13 residues long. The V gene lost 3 bases and the J gene lost 5 bases, with 9 bases spanning the gap. The chain is built from TRBV5-4 and TRBJ1-3; no clear D. The origin of this receptor is a woman in her forties in good health and CMV-seronegative. The sample consisted of PBMCs. In DNA, the CDR3 is TGTGCCAGCAGCTCAACAGAGAGAAACACCATATATTTT. Translation: CASSSTERNTIYF. Complete variable domain (other parts from reference TRBV5-4 and TRBJ1-3): ETGVTQSPTHLIKTRGQQVTLRCSSQSGHNTVSWYQQALGQGPQFIFQYYREEENGRGNFPPRFSGLQFPNYSSELNVNALELDDSALYLCASSSTERNTIYFGEGSWLTVV.